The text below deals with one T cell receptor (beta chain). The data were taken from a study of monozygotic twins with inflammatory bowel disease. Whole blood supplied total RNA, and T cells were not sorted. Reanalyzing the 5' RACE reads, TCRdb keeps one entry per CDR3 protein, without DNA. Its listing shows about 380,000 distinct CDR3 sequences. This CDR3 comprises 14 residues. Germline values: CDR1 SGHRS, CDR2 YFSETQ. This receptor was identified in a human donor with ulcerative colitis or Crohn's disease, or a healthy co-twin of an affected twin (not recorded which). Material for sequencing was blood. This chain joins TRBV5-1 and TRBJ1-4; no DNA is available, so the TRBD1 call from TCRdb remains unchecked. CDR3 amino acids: CASSLSAGDEKLFF.